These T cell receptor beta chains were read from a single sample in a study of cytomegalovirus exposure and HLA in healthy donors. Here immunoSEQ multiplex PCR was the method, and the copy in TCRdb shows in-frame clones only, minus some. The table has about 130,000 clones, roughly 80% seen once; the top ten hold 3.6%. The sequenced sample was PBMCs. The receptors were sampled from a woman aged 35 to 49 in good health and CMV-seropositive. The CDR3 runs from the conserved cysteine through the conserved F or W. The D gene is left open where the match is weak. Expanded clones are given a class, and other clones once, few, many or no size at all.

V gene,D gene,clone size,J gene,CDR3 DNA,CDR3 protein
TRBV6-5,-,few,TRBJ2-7,TGTGCCAGCAGTTACTCCAGGGACACCTATTCCTACGAGCAGTACTTC,CASSYSRDTYSYEQYF
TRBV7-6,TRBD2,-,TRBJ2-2,TGTGCCAGCAGCCCCACTAGCGGGATGTTATCGGGGGAGCTGTTTTTT,CASSPTSGMLSGELFF
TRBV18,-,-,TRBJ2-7,TGTGCCAGCTCACCGCCACAGCGGAGCTCCTACGAGCAGTACTTC,CASSPPQRSSYEQYF
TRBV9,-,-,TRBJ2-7,TGTGCCAGCAGCGTTTCGGGGGACGAGCAGTACTTC,CASSVSGDEQYF
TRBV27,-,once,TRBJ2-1,TGTGCCAGCAGTATCCTAGGAGCCCGGTCCCTTGAGCAGTTCTTC,CASSILGARSLEQFF
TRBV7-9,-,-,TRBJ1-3,TGTGCCAGCAGCCATACTACCTCTGGAAACACCATATATTTT,CASSHTTSGNTIYF
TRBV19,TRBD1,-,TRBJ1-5,TGTGCCAGTAGCGCCCGGACAGGGAATCAGCCCCAGCATTTT,CASSARTGNQPQHF
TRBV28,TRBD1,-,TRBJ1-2,TGTGCCAGCGGGGGACAGGGTATAGCTAACTATGGCTACACCTTC,CASGGQGIANYGYTF
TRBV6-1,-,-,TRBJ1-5,TGTGCCAGCAGTGAAGCCCGTATCCGACTTGATCAGCCCCAGCATTTT,CASSEARIRLDQPQHF
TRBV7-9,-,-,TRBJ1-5,TGTGCCAGCAGCTTAGGAGGCGATTATAGCAATCAGCCCCAGCATTTT,CASSLGGDYSNQPQHF
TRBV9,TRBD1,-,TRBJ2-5,TGTGCCAGCAGCGTAGATACAGGGGGCGGGGAGACCCAGTACTTC,CASSVDTGGGETQYF
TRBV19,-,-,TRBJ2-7,TGTGCCAGTAGTATAGTCCATCAAGGGGCCTACGAGCAGTACTTC,CASSIVHQGAYEQYF
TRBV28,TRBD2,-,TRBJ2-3,TGTGCCAGCAGTTTTGGTCTAGCGGTAAGCACAGATACGCAGTATTTT,CASSFGLAVSTDTQYF
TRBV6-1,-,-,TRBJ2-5,TGTGCCAGCAGTGAAATAGCGACCCCTGTCCAAGAGACCCAGTACTTC,CASSEIATPVQETQYF
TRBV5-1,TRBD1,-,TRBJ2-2,TGCGCCAGCAGCCCTCGGACAGGAACCGGGGAGCTGTTTTTT,CASSPRTGTGELFF
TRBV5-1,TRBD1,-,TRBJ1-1,TGCGCCAGCAGCTCGAGACAGGGGAAAGCTTTCTTT,CASSSRQGKAFF
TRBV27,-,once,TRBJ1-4,TGTGCCAGCAGTCCACTGGACAGCGGAGAAAAACTGTTTTTT,CASSPLDSGEKLFF
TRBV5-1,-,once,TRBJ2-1,TGCGCCAGCAGCTTCGGGACACACGACAATGAGCAGTTCTTC,CASSFGTHDNEQFF
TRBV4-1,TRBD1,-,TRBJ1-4,TGCGCCAGCAGCCAGGAGGACAGGGCTAATGAAAAACTGTTTTTT,CASSQEDRANEKLFF
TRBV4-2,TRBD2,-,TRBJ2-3,TGTGCCAGCAGCCAAGACGAGCGGGAGGCCCAAGATACGCAGTATTTT,CASSQDEREAQDTQYF
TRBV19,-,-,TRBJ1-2,TGTGCCAGTAGCCAAAACCTCAGGGAAGGCTATGGCTACACCTTC,CASSQNLREGYGYTF
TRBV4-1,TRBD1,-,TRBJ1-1,TGCGCCAGCAGCCAACCCTCGCTAAGGACAGGGCGAATGAACACTGAAGCTTTCTTT,CASSQPSLRTGRMNTEAFF
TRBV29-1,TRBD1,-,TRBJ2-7,TGCAGCGTTGCCTGGGACAGGGTTCCCTACGAGCAGTACTTC,CSVAWDRVPYEQYF
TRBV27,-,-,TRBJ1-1,TGTGCCAGCACCCTTTTGGGGGGAACCACTGAAGCTTTCTTT,CASTLLGGTTEAFF
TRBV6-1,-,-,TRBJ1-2,TGTGCCAGCAGTGAAAATATGGGGCGGGGTGGCTACACCTTC,CASSENMGRGGYTF
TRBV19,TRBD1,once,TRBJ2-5,TGTGCCAGTAGGGGACAGGGGGACAAGACCCAGTACTTC,CASRGQGDKTQYF
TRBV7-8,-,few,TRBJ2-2,TGTGCCAGCAGCTTATCTCGGCAGGGCACCGGGGAGCTGTTTTTT,CASSLSRQGTGELFF
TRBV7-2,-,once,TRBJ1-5,TGTGCCAGCAGCTTAATAGCTCAGCCCCAGCATTTT,CASSLIAQPQHF